These T cell receptor beta chains were read from a single sample in a study of cytomegalovirus exposure and HLA in healthy donors. The repertoire was sequenced with immunoSEQ multiplex PCR; TCRdb's copy has only in-frame clones and lacks some. The sample has hundreds of thousands of clones, approximately 90% seen once. Sequencing input: PBMCs. Receptors originate from a woman aged 18-29 years in good health and CMV-seronegative. The conserved cysteine and the conserved F or W are not part of the CDR3 here. Fields, in order: J gene, V gene, CDR3 protein.

TRBJ2-7,TRBV4-1,ASSHGTSGRYEQY
TRBJ1-5,TRBV7-2,ASSPGTGGNGNQPRH
TRBJ2-3,TRBV13,ASSYRLTGQATDTQY
TRBJ2-1,TRBV7-2,ASSAVGERRNEQF
TRBJ2-3,TRBV2,ASSDRGADTQY
TRBJ1-1,TRBV19,ASSIVRAGEITEAF
TRBJ2-6,TRBV5-1,ASSRTSSGANVLT
TRBJ2-7,TRBV7-8,ASSLVGTSGAYEQY
TRBJ2-3,TRBV9,ASSVGTESADTQY
TRBJ1-3,TRBV7-8,ASSLDRGRAGNTIY
TRBJ2-1,TRBV27,ASSLGPPGQGGHEQF
TRBJ2-5,TRBV19,ASSIRGSETQY
TRBJ2-3,TRBV7-3,ASSPFLAGTSGRDGTDTQY
TRBJ2-5,TRBV29-1,SGRKPGLGRQTQY
TRBJ1-1,TRBV16,ASSHLRDRDPQKGEAF
TRBJ2-6,TRBV5-1,ASSRGGFIDGANVLT
TRBJ2-2,TRBV4-1,ASSPGRSGELF
TRBJ2-3,TRBV6-1,ASSPTVSTDTQY
TRBJ1-4,TRBV7-6,ASSLAGRGIELF
TRBJ2-3,TRBV5-7,ASSLVVPGTDTQY
TRBJ2-2,TRBV9,ASSQTGVSGELF
TRBJ1-1,TRBV27,ASSLMFRNTEAF
TRBJ1-2,TRBV4-1,ASSQLQGGRVYT
TRBJ1-1,TRBV2,ASSDAGGGTEAF
TRBJ2-3,TRBV7-9,ASSLSGSTDTQY
TRBJ2-7,TRBV7-2,ASSSQGYEQY
TRBJ2-1,TRBV4-3,ASSQAATSGIHNEQF
TRBJ2-2,TRBV5-1,ASSLYTGAGELF
TRBJ2-2,TRBV18,ASSPRAGLGTGELF
TRBJ2-5,TRBV5-6,ASSLGGVAKTQY
TRBJ1-3,TRBV7-3,ASSDSGSGNTIY
TRBJ1-1,TRBV6-5,ASSSLPRTGDEAF
TRBJ2-6,TRBV6-1,ASSDRGLASGANVLT
TRBJ1-4,TRBV30,AWTTTGGGNEKLF
TRBJ1-1,TRBV7-9,ASSFPRGYDTEAF
TRBJ2-7,TRBV20-1,SARAFNEQY
TRBJ2-7,TRBV13,ASSSYRDRGHEQY
TRBJ1-4,TRBV6-1,ASSDALSNEKLF
TRBJ2-7,TRBV29-1,SVVKGGDEQY
TRBJ1-1,TRBV6-6,ASSYNGQGNTEAF
TRBJ1-2,TRBV5-4,ASSLGGVSDYGYT
TRBJ2-3,TRBV2,ASSDPLTQY
TRBJ2-7,TRBV5-4,ASSIGQTGGSYEQY
TRBJ2-2,TRBV5-1,TSTGNTGELF
TRBJ1-2,TRBV18,ASSWQGYGYT
TRBJ2-3,TRBV11-3,ASSLAETSGASTDTQY
TRBJ2-7,TRBV27,ASSVTGPTYEQY
TRBJ2-2,TRBV2,ASSVGPSRGLTGELF